This T cell receptor (beta chain) was found in a study of blood T cells in healthy people across ages (dated by TCRdb to the mid-2010s). Regarding the complete study: Template switching captured roughly one uniquely barcoded TCR beta cDNA molecule per two T cells in model experiments. To track age-related changes in TCR beta repertoire diversity, the study relied on deep sequencing normalized with unique cDNA molecular identifiers. Four age groups were formed from the donors: young (average 16 years), middle-aged (just under 40), aged (roughly 59) and long-lived (82). To avoid experimental bias, donors of different ages were randomly spread across the sequencing lanes. For two donors (one aged 18 to 30 and one aged 80 or older), the study analyzed two additional independent replicas of 1 million unique cDNA reads from the same blood draw.

Study-level results and caveats: The percentage of naive T cells measured by flow cytometry correlated strongly with observed TCR beta diversity. Compared with the aged group, the long-lived group had more naive CD4+ T cells, fewer expanded clones and increased TCR diversity, a pattern suggesting age selection. Because profiling used bulk unsorted PBMCs, naive and antigen-experienced compartments could not be compared conclusively. Total diversity estimates from one million sequenced T cells were considered lower bounds and underestimates. Observed TCR beta diversity per million T cells fell roughly linearly with age, and a significant reduction was already apparent by age about 38. Because donor CMV infection status was unknown, age-related changes in expanded clonotypes were potentially confounded.

Receptor amplification or capture employed 5' RACE. The reads were generated on an Illumina HiSeq 2500. A second roughly 6 to 12 cycle PCR used a sample-barcoded 5' primer and a J-beta primer mix. A unique molecular identifier was introduced onto each TCR beta cDNA molecule by a template-switch 5' adaptor carrying 12 random nucleotides. Each sample yielded at least 3 million CDR3-containing paired-end reads. First-strand cDNA synthesis was performed from all RNA using the Mint cDNA synthesis kit, with priming by a TRBC-specific oligonucleotide. All cDNA was treated with uracil-DNA glycosylase and then went through a first 18-cycle PCR with the universal primers M1SS and BC2_uni_R. The original methods were these. For normalization, 1 million high-quality reads, each with a distinct molecular identifier, were randomly selected from each sample. Reads with shared molecular identifiers were discarded instead of being binned into consensus sequences. CDR3 identification, clonotype clustering and error correction used MiTCR with a Q25 quality threshold and the strictest error-elimination algorithm. A nonparametric unseen species model with Euler transformation was used to estimate a lower bound on total TCR beta diversity. The raw public reads went through TCRdb reprocessing: fastp at Q25, MiXCR clone calling, in-frame beta chains kept. Rows merge per CDR3 protein into single entries with the most common DNA and genes. The V and J calls here are based on TCRdb, not the publication. The sample data list 850,000 or so distinct CDR3 sequences, and more than 25% of these were observed just once. Of the sample, 17% falls within the top ten clones.

This clonotype was counted between two and nine times. Its binding antigen is unknown. No qualities accompany the bases; no much larger clone lies one base away. The donors were some 39 Caucasian individuals from Russia, aged roughly 6 to 100 years, who were systemically healthy. Around 10 milliliters of peripheral blood were drawn from each donor into EDTA-treated Vacutainer tubes. Ficoll-Paque density-gradient centrifugation was used to isolate PBMCs, with at least 7 million per sample. Total RNA, at least 6 micrograms per sample, was extracted from PBMCs with Trizol reagent. For every donor, an aliquot of PBMCs went through flow cytometry to measure the percentages of naive CD45RAhigh/CD27high T cells. The CDR3 spans 16 residues, from the cysteine through the phenylalanine. The sequence is cut down to CDR3 DNA, 48 bases in frame from base 1. CDR1 KGHSH and CDR2 LQKENI are derived from the germline V gene. Trimming at the junction amounts to 1 base on V and 2 bases on J, and the germline ends lie 14 bases apart.

This clonotype was sampled from a woman of 80 years or more in good health. The chain is made from TRBV18 and TRBJ2-5; 5 matching bases give a weak D call of TRBD2. Sequenced material: blood. The CDR3 protein sequence reads: CASSPRVPGSQETQYF. The nucleotide sequence is given as TGTGCCAGCTCACCACGGGTGCCGGGATCGCAAGAGACCCAGTACTTC.